Below, 5 T cell receptor beta chains from the same sample are listed, as sequenced in a study of PD-1 blockade in mismatch repair-deficient tumors (dated by TCRdb to about 2017). Library method: the immunoSEQ multiplex PCR assay. TCRdb carries this immuneACCESS record with in-frame sequences only. Its versions omit some clonotypes, under half of them owing to an unresolved V gene in the studies checked, with the rest unexplained. Within this sample are over 100,000 clones, with about 80% of them counted one time only. Of the sample, 4% to 5% is held by the ten largest clones. This material consisted of peripheral blood, taken about 60 weeks after starting pembrolizumab. The receptors come from an adult with mismatch repair-deficient cancer.

This sequence joins TRBV30 and TRBJ1-1, with TRBD1 matching 7 bases. There are 14 residues in the CDR3. CDR1 and CDR2 from the germline V gene are GTSNPN and SVGIG (reference sequence). Trimming took 4 bases from V and 1 from J; bases not matched to a gene: 6. The CDR3 loop reads CAWTQGQRNTEAFF. CDR3 sequence (DNA): TGTGCCTGGACACAGGGACAGAGGAACACTGAAGCTTTCTTT.

This chain connects TRBV6-6 to TRBJ2-5; D possibly corresponds to TRBD2 (6 bases). Trimming shortened V by 7 bases and J by 5 bases, and 17 bases separated the two germline ends. CDR1 and CDR2 (germline): MNHNY, SVGAGI (reference sequence). The CDR3 spans 14 residues. CDR3 sequence: CASIDSTRSETQYF. As DNA, the CDR3 is TGTGCCAGCATCGACTCGACTAGAAGCGAGACCCAGTACTTC.

This chain connects TRBV6-4 to TRBJ2-2; D gene uncertain. V lost 2 bases and J lost 7, with 8 bases in between. Looked up from germline, CDR1 is MRHNA and CDR2 is SNTAGT. The CDR3 extends over 13 amino acids. The CDR3 coding sequence is TGTGCCAGCAGTGACGTGCCTCTCGGGGAGCTGTTTTTT. Protein: CASSDVPLGELFF.

The J gene is TRBJ1-1, the V gene TRBV2; weak D call: TRBD1 (6 bases). CDR3 length equals 14 residues. In germline, CDR1 is SNHLY, CDR2 FYNNEI. Trimming shortened V by 7 bases and J by 4 bases, and 16 bases separated the two germline ends. CDR3 amino acids: CASKRGTPITEAFF. In DNA form, the CDR3 reads TGTGCCAGCAAACGCGGGACACCAATCACTGAAGCTTTCTTT.

This chain joins TRBV7-8 and TRBJ2-1, with 7 bases fitting TRBD1. The length of the CDR3 is 15 residues. V gave up 1 base and J gave up 5 bases; unmatched junction bases: 5. CDR1 SGHVS and CDR2 FQNEAQ come from the germline V gene. The CDR3 DNA sequence: TGTGCCAGCAGCTTAGTAGGGACAGCCCACAATGAGCAGTTCTTC. It encodes CASSLVGTAHNEQFF.